Listed below are T cell receptor beta chains from one sample, sequenced in a study of OX40 agonist ivuxolimab in advanced cancers. Profiled with immunoSEQ multiplex PCR; TCRdb holds only in-frame clones, not every one. The profile shows 17,000 or so clones, 80% to 90% of them singletons. The sequences come from CD4+ or CD8+ T cells sorted from blood, collected in a trial of the OX40 agonist ivuxolimab. The receptors were gathered from an adult with an advanced solid tumor such as melanoma, head and neck, liver or kidney cancer. CDR3s leave out the opening cysteine and the closing phenylalanine or tryptophan. Size is stated for part of the rows, as once, few or many counts, or as a class when the clone is expanded.

j_call,clone_size,v_call,cdr3_length,cdr3_aa
TRBJ2-7,few,TRBV11-3,10,ASSGDSYEQY
TRBJ2-3,.,TRBV14,12,ASSHLEGTDTQY
TRBJ2-5,.,TRBV27,13,ASRTGTIRGETQY
TRBJ2-7,.,TRBV7-2,12,ASSFQGAAYEQY
TRBJ2-1,.,TRBV25-1,9,ASSVRDEQF
TRBJ2-1,.,TRBV7-9,13,ASSFETSNYNEQF
TRBJ2-2,.,TRBV28,12,ASGRTENTGELF
TRBJ2-7,.,TRBV6-6,12,ASFQGSYPYEQY
TRBJ1-2,.,TRBV14,14,ASSPIKDPSNYGYT
TRBJ1-5,few,TRBV6-6,9,ASSRDQPQH
TRBJ2-7,once,TRBV28,11,ASSRTGSYEQY
TRBJ2-1,.,TRBV28,11,ASSYPHYNEQF
TRBJ2-2,.,TRBV11-2,15,ASSLDTWTGYTGELF
TRBJ1-1,once,TRBV7-8,14,ASSLATGTGLTEAF
TRBJ2-7,.,TRBV27,12,AVQGVGNSYEQY
TRBJ2-2,.,TRBV11-3,14,ASSFLAGEVTGELF
TRBJ2-1,.,TRBV13,13,ASSYGLRGPNEQF
TRBJ2-1,.,TRBV9,14,ASSVNRGNAYNEQF
TRBJ2-1,.,TRBV7-9,13,ATTPGVGGSNEQF
TRBJ1-6,.,TRBV4-1,12,ASSHPGGGSPLH
TRBJ1-2,.,TRBV19,13,ASSIREGTRYGYT
TRBJ2-7,.,TRBV4-3,13,ASSQTTGYYYEQY
TRBJ1-1,.,TRBV28,12,ASSFDRGRTEAF
TRBJ2-1,few,TRBV11-3,14,ASSLFWASSYNEQF
TRBJ2-7,.,TRBV7-2,12,ASQAWAGDDEQY
TRBJ2-3,.,TRBV7-8,13,ASTATSGDPGRQY
TRBJ1-5,.,TRBV4-1,13,ASSQGQKYNQPQH
TRBJ2-7,.,TRBV5-1,12,ASSLGQGADEQY
TRBJ2-1,.,TRBV6-4,13,ASSDSAGGPNEQF
TRBJ2-4,.,TRBV5-6,11,ASSLMTENIQY
TRBJ2-5,large,TRBV7-9,14,ASSTGFQGVGKTQY
TRBJ2-7,.,TRBV6-5,13,ASSYSNTGSYEQY
TRBJ2-1,.,TRBV7-9,13,ASSLFSGPYNEQF
TRBJ1-2,medium-sized,TRBV7-8,11,ASSLDRYYGYT
TRBJ2-1,.,TRBV28,12,ASSGTGATGEQF
TRBJ1-2,.,TRBV5-4,12,ASSLGDGSLGYT
TRBJ2-2,.,TRBV4-1,14,ASSQDRRSHTGELF
TRBJ2-7,.,TRBV7-2,9,ASSLNYEQY